This TCR beta chain was documented in a study of T cell repertoires in cytomegalovirus infection. On the study more broadly: The public TCR beta signatures pointed to both CMV infection and matching HLA type. Study-level points and caveats: Across the ex vivo response, the dominant clonotypes were HLA-C-restricted CMV-specific TCR beta clonotypes. The cumulative frequency of public TCR beta families distinguished individuals who carried CMV together with the relevant HLA.

Trimming cost V 7 bases and J 0 bases, with 16 bases left between them. Per the germline V gene, CDR1 is SGHTA and CDR2 is FQGNSA. The length of the CDR3 is 16 residues. This clonotype was counted many times. The antigen is unknown. TCRdb passed the reads through MiXCR, listing each CDR3 protein once. This sample yields about 680,000 distinct CDR3 sequences, of which approximately 24% are seen a single time; approximately 8.2% belongs to the top ten. The sequence came from a human donor in good health (CMV status not recorded). Some clones in this sample may be carry-over from other donors' samples. The chain uses TRBV7-2 and TRBJ2-1; the D is unclear. Material for sequencing was CD8+ T cells from PBMCs. The CDR3 DNA reads TGTGCCAGCACCCCCTTCGATGGCATCTCCTACAATGAGCAGTTCTTC. This sequence encodes CASTPFDGISYNEQFF.